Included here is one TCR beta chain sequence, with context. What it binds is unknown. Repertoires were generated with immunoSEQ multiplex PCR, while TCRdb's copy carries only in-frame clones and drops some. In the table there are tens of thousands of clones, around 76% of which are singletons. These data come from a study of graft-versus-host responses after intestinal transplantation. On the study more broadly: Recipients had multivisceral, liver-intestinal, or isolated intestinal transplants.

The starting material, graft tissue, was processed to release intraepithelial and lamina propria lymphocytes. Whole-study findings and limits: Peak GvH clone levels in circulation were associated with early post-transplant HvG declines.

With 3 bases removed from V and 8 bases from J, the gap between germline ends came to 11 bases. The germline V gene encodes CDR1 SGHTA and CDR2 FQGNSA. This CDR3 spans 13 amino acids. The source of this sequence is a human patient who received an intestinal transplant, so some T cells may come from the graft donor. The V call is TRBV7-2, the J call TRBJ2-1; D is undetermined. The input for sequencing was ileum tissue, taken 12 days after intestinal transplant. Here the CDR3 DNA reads TGTGCCAGCAGCTTTGCTAGACGTGATGAGCAGTTCTTC. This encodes CASSFARRDEQFF. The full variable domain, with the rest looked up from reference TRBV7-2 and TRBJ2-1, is GAGVSQSPSNKVTEKGKDVELRCDPISGHTALYWYRQSLGQGLEFLIYFQGNSAPDKSGLPSDRFSAERTGGSVSTLTIQRTQQEDSAVYLCASSFARRDEQFFGPGTRLTVL.